The rows below give T cell receptor beta chains drawn from one sample of a study of blood T cell repertoires in COVID-19. Method: immunoSEQ multiplex PCR; TCRdb's copy keeps in-frame clones and lacks some. The data contain 220,000 or so clones, about 86% of them singletons. Sequencing used peripheral blood. These receptors came from a woman aged 60 to 75 with acute or convalescent COVID-19. The CDR3 runs from the conserved cysteine through the conserved F or W. Each record gives: clone size, D gene, J gene, V gene, CDR3 DNA, CDR3 protein. A D gene is named only where the DNA matches it firmly. Not all rows give a size; the values are once, few, many and, for expanded clones, a class.

.,TRBD1,TRBJ1-1,TRBV27,TGTGCCAGCAGTTTGAGGACAGGGCGGGGGAACACTGAAGCTTTCTTT,CASSLRTGRGNTEAFF
.,.,TRBJ2-7,TRBV21-1,.,CASSRPGLYICYEQYF
.,.,TRBJ1-2,TRBV7-2,TGTGCCAGCAGCTTAGCTCTCAGGTGGGACAATTATGGCTACACCTTC,CASSLALRWDNYGYTF
.,.,TRBJ2-1,TRBV20-1,TGCAGTGCTAGTCCAGGGGAGTACAATGAGCAGTTCTTC,CSASPGEYNEQFF
.,.,TRBJ1-2,TRBV15,TGTGCCACCAGCAGTGTCAGCGGATATGGCTACACCTTC,CATSSVSGYGYTF
.,TRBD1,TRBJ1-4,TRBV7-6,TGTGCCAGCAGCTTAGCGGACAGGGGGCGCGCTGAAAAACTGTTTTTT,CASSLADRGRAEKLFF
.,TRBD2,TRBJ2-3,TRBV19,TGTGCCAGTAGTGTCGGGGGGGGCGGGGCAGATACGCAGTATTTT,CASSVGGGGADTQYF
.,.,TRBJ2-5,TRBV4-1,TGCGCCAGCAGCCAAGAGCCGGGGGGCCCGGGGGAGACCCAGTACTTC,CASSQEPGGPGETQYF
.,.,TRBJ1-5,TRBV5-6,TGTGCCAGCAGCTTGTTTGCGGGCCTTAGCAATCAGCCCCAGCATTTT,CASSLFAGLSNQPQHF
.,.,TRBJ2-7,TRBV11-2,TGTGCCAGCAGCTTAGGAGCGTCCGTAGGCTCCTACGAGCAGTACTTC,CASSLGASVGSYEQYF
.,.,TRBJ1-5,TRBV7-6,TGTGCCCTAATTCCCGGGGATCAGCCCCAGCATTTT,CALIPGDQPQHF
.,.,TRBJ1-1,TRBV27,TGTGCCAGACTTTATGAAGCTTTCTTT,CARLYEAFF
once,TRBD2,TRBJ2-7,TRBV7-9,TGTGCCAGCAGCTTATATATTGCGGGGGGTTCCTCCTACGAGCAGTACTTC,CASSLYIAGGSSYEQYF
.,TRBD2,TRBJ2-1,TRBV6-2/TRBV6-3,TGTGCCAGCAGTGATACTAGCGTTGGGTACAATGAGCAGTTCTTC,CASSDTSVGYNEQFF
.,TRBD1,TRBJ1-1,TRBV5-4,TGTGCCAGCAGCATGGAACAGGGGGTAAACACTGAAGCTTTCTTT,CASSMEQGVNTEAFF
.,TRBD2,TRBJ2-5,TRBV11-2,TGTGCCAGCAGCCAGACTCGGGGGGGCGGGGAGACCCAGTACTTC,CASSQTRGGGETQYF